This T cell receptor beta chain was captured in a study of shared clonotypes between healthy human individuals. Whole-study results and caveats: Estimated richness was generally greater in naive than memory subsets.

As to this clone: Its antigen is still unknown.

Generated by immunoSEQ multiplex PCR, the TCRdb table keeps only in-frame clones and is missing some. The top ten hold roughly 0.06% of the sample, which has roughly 530,000 clones, roughly 95% seen once. The V and J ends lost 2 bases and 6 bases respectively, with 10 bases between them. CDR1 and CDR2 from the germline V gene are MDHEN and SYDVKM. This CDR3 has 13 amino acids. The chain combines TRBV28 with TRBJ1-1, with a tentative D call TRBD1 (5 bases). The sequenced sample consisted of naive CD4+ T cells sorted from blood. Subset described: CD45RA+ positively selected. This clonotype was obtained from a woman aged 25 to 39 in good health. This CDR3 reads CASSLRYRPEAFF. CDR3 DNA sequence: TGTGCCAGCAGTTTAAGGTACAGGCCTGAAGCTTTCTTT.